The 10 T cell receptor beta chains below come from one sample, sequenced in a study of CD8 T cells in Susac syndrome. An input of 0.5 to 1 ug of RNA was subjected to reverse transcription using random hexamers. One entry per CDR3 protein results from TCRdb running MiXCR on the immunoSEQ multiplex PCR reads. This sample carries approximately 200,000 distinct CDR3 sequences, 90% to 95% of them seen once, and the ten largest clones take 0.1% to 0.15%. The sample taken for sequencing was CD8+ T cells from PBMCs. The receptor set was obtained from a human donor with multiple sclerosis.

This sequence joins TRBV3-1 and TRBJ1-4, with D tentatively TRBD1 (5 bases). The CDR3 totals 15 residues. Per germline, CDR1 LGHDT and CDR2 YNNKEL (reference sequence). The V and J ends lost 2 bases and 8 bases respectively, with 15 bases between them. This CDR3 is CASSQRKTGGEKLFF. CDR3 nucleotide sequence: TGTGCCAGCAGCCAACGGAAAACAGGAGGGGAAAAACTGTTTTTT.

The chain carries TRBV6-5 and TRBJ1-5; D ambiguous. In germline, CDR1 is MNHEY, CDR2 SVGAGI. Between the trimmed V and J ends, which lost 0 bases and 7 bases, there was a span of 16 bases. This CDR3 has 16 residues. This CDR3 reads CASSYSSPGLGQPQHF. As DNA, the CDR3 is TGTGCCAGCAGTTACTCGTCGCCTGGGCTGGGACAGCCCCAGCATTTT.

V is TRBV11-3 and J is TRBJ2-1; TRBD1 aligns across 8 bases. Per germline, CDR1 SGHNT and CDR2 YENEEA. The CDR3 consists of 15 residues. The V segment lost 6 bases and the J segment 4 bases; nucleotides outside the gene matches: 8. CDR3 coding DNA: TGTGCCAGCAGTTCCCGGGACAGGCCTTACAATGAGCAGTTCTTC. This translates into CASSSRDRPYNEQFF. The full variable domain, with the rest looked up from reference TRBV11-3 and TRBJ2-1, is EAGVVQSPRYKIIEKKQPVAFWCNPISGHNTLYWYLQNLGQGPELLIRYENEEAVDDSQLPKDRFSAERLKGVDSTLKIQPAELGDSAVYLCASSSRDRPYNEQFFGPGTRLTVL.

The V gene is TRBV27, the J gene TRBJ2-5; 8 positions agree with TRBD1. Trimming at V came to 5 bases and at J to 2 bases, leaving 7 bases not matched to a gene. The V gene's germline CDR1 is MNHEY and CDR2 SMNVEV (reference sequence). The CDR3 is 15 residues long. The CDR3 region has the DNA TGTGCCAGCAGTAGGACAGGGTGGGGACAAGAGACCCAGTACTTC. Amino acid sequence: CASSRTGWGQETQYF.

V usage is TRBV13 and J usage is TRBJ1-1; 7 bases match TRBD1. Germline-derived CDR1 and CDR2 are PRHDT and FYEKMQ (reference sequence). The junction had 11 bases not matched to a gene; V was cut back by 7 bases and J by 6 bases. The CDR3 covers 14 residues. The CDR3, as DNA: TGTGCCAGCATCTCGGCGACAGGGTTCTCTGAAGCTTTCTTT. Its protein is CASISATGFSEAFF. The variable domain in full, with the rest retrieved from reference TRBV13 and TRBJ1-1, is AAGVIQSPRHLIKEKRETATLKCYPIPRHDTVYWYQQGPGQDPQFLISFYEKMQSDKGSIPDRFSAQQFSDYHSELNMSSLELGDSALYFCASISATGFSEAFFGQGTRLTVV.

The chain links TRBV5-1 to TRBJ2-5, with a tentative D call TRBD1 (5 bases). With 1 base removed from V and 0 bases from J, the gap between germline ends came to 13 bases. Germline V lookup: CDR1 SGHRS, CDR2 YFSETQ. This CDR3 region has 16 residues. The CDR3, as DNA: TGCGCCAGCAGCTTGAATTCAGGGCGGTACCAAGAGACCCAGTACTTC. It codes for CASSLNSGRYQETQYF.

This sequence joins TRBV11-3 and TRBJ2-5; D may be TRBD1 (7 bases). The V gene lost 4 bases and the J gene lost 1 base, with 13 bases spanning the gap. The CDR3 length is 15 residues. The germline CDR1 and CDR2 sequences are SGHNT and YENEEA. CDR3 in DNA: TGTGCCAGCAGCTCTAGCGACAGGGTCCAAGAGACCCAGTACTTC. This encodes CASSSSDRVQETQYF.

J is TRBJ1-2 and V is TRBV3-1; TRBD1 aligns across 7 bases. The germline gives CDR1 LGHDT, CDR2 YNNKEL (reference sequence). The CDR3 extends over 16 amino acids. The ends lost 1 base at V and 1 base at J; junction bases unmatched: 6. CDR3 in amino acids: CASSQVTGQVNYGYTF. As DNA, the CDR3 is TGTGCCAGCAGCCAAGTTACAGGACAGGTTAACTATGGCTACACCTTC.

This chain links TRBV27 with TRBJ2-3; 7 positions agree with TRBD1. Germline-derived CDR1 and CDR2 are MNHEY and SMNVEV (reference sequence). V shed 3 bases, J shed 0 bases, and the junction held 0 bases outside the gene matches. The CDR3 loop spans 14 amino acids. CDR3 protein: CASSLDRSTDTQYF. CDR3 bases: TGTGCCAGCAGTTTGGACAGGAGCACAGATACGCAGTATTTT.

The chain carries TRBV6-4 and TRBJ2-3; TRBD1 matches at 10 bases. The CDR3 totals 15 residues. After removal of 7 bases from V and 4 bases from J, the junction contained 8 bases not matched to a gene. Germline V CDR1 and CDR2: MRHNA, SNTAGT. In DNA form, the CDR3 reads TGTGCCAGCACCCCACCCGGACAGGGGGCAGATACGCAGTATTTT. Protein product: CASTPPGQGADTQYF.